This entry is about one T cell receptor beta chain. The source of the sample is a study of blood T cell repertoires in COVID-19. Whole-study context: The United States, Italy and Spain supplied acute and convalescent COVID-19 samples.

The assay was immunoSEQ multiplex PCR, and TCRdb's table has in-frame clones only and misses some. Here the sample spans approximately 230,000 clones, 90% to 95% being singletons. Between the trimmed V and J ends, which lost 2 bases and 6 bases, there was a span of 8 bases. This CDR3 has 13 amino acids. CDR1 and CDR2 (germline): MNHEY, SMNVEV (reference sequence). The chain recombines TRBV27 with TRBJ1-5; D call uncertain. The sequence was obtained from a woman aged 18-30 years who had recovered from COVID-19. Sequencing was performed on PBMCs or T cells enriched from blood (not recorded which). The CDR3: CASSLTRGQPQHF. DNA of the CDR3: TGTGCCAGCAGTTTAACTCGGGGTCAGCCCCAGCATTTT.